Listed here are 15 T cell receptor beta chains from one sample, sequenced in a study of T cell repertoires in cytomegalovirus infection. TCRdb reprocessed the reads with MiXCR, giving one entry per CDR3 protein. The data contain under 850,000 distinct CDR3 sequences, roughly 36% of them singletons. Material for sequencing was PBMCs. These receptors all come from a human donor in good health (CMV status not recorded). Some clones in this sample may be carry-over from other donors' samples.

The V gene is TRBV12-3 or TRBV12-4, the J gene TRBJ1-6; D might be TRBD1 (6 bases). The CDR3 length is 14 residues. V dropped 8 bases and J dropped 9 bases, with 17 bases sitting between them. In nucleotides, the CDR3 is TGTGCCAGCGGTCACAGGGAAAGGAGTTCACCCCTCCACTTT. It specifies CASGHRERSSPLHF.

The CDR3 region has the DNA TGTGCCAGCAGTCGACAGGGCGGGAGTTCGGGTCAGCCCCAGCATTTT. Its protein is CASSRQGGSSGQPQHF. The rearrangement joins TRBV12-3 or TRBV12-4 to TRBJ1-5, with TRBD1 matching over 7 bases. The V gene end was trimmed by 5 bases and the J gene end by 6 bases; junction bases not matched to a gene: 13. This CDR3 is 16 amino acids long.

The sample holds many counts of this clonotype. The chain uses TRBV29-1 and TRBJ2-3; perhaps D is TRBD1 or TRBD2 (5 bases each). The CDR3 loop spans 14 amino acids. The V gene's germline CDR1 is SQVTM and CDR2 ANQGSEA. Deletions cut 2 bases from V and 4 bases from J, with 13 bases between. The CDR3 sequence is CSVERGVGADTQYF. The CDR3 nucleotides read TGCAGCGTTGAACGGGGTGTGGGGGCAGATACGCAGTATTTT.

Turning to this clonotype: This may come from a read error, since a much larger clone is one base off. The chain is built from TRBV7-2 and TRBJ2-7, with TRBD1 matching 9 bases. Germline V CDR1 and CDR2: SGHTA, FQGNSA. CDR3 length: 18 amino acids. Trimming removed 5 bases from V and 2 bases from J; junction bases left unmatched: 16. The CDR3 coding sequence is TGTGCCAGCAGCCCCCGGGACAGGGAGCAAGGTGGTGCCTACGAGCAGTACTTC. Protein: CASSPRDREQGGAYEQYF.

The chain is built from TRBV6-1 and TRBJ2-7; D is unclear. The CDR3 totals 15 residues. CDR1 and CDR2 (germline): MNHNS, SASEGT. V was trimmed by 2 bases and J by 3 bases, leaving 14 bases between them. The CDR3 region has the DNA TGTGCCAGCAGTGAAAACGGCCTGGGCGGCTACGAGCAGTACTTC. Residues: CASSENGLGGYEQYF.

The chain is built from TRBV2 and TRBJ1-1; D is unresolved. Germline CDR1 is SNHLY and CDR2 is FYNNEI. V was pared by 3 bases and J by 11 bases, with 16 bases between. The CDR3 covers 13 residues. CDR3 residues: CASSDLALKRAFF. The CDR3, as DNA: TGTGCCAGCAGTGATCTAGCCCTAAAAAGGGCTTTCTTT.

V and J are TRBV24-1 and TRBJ2-3, with 10 bases identical to TRBD2. Unmatched junction bases numbered 3, after V lost 4 bases and J lost 0 bases. Germline V gene lookup returns CDR1 KGHDR and CDR2 SFDVKD. The CDR3 covers 16 residues. The CDR3 loop reads CATSDRSGGSTDTQYF. CDR3 sequence (DNA): TGTGCCACCAGTGACCGTAGCGGGGGGAGCACAGATACGCAGTATTTT.

This clonotype was detected only once. The rearrangement uses TRBV3-1 and TRBJ1-2; 8 bases are a match to TRBD1. Germline-derived CDR1 and CDR2 are LGHDT and YNNKEL (reference sequence). This CDR3 is built from 16 residues. After removal of 2 bases from V and 3 bases from J, the junction contained 8 bases not matched to a gene. CDR3 protein: CASSQRTGRGYYGYTF. DNA for the CDR3: TGTGCCAGCAGCCAACGGACAGGGAGGGGGTACTATGGCTACACCTTC.

The sample holds a few counts of this clonotype. The J gene is TRBJ1-2, the V gene TRBV28, with TRBD1 matching over 7 bases. Germline CDR1 MDHEN, CDR2 SYDVKM. The CDR3 consists of 17 residues. The V and J ends lost 5 bases and 10 bases, in that order; junction bases with no gene match: 22. The DNA for the CDR3 is TGTGCCAGCAGTCCCTCAGGACAGGATAGCTCCGCACGCTACTACACCTTC. It yields the protein CASSPSGQDSSARYYTF.

On this clonotype itself: Because the CDR3 is missing its conserved closing phenylalanine or tryptophan, this is likely a read error. This rearrangement joins TRBV7-2 to TRBJ1-4; D unresolved. Trimming removed 2 bases from V and 4 bases from J, with 8 bases in between. The CDR3 is 14 residues long. The germline CDR1 and CDR2 sequences are SGHTA and FQGNSA. The CDR3 DNA reads as TGTGCCAGCAGCTTACTGCGGCGTAATGAAAAACTGTTTTGT. Translated: CASSLLRRNEKLFC.

Ten or more counts support this clonotype. The rearrangement links TRBV6-1 to TRBJ2-6; no reliable D call. The germline gives CDR1 MNHNS, CDR2 SASEGT. This CDR3 has 15 amino acids. V shed 0 bases and J shed 4 bases, with 7 bases lying between them. The CDR3 sequence: CASSEAARGANVLTF. CDR3 nucleotides: TGTGCCAGCAGTGAAGCGGCAAGGGGGGCCAACGTCCTGACTTTC.

Regarding this clonotype: The junction shows a germline mismatch at one end, possibly a read error. The chain is built from TRBV4-1 and TRBJ1-6, with no clear D. There are 14 residues in the CDR3. Germline-derived CDR1 and CDR2 are MGHRA and YSYEKL. CDR3 sequence: CANSWEDPGSPLHF. DNA for the CDR3: TGCGCCAACAGCTGGGAGGATCCAGGTTCACCCCTCCACTTT.

The V gene is TRBV28, the J gene TRBJ1-2; D is possibly TRBD1 (5 bases). Germline V gives CDR1 MDHEN, CDR2 SYDVKM. V gave up 5 bases and J gave up 4 bases, with 17 bases separating them. This CDR3 is 15 amino acids long. The CDR3 DNA reads TGTGCCAGCAGTCTTGCCGGAGGGGTATTCTATGGCTACACCTTC. Its translation is CASSLAGGVFYGYTF.

The V call is TRBV20-1, the J call TRBJ1-5; a possible D gene is TRBD1 (6 bases). V dropped 7 bases and J dropped 0 bases, with 13 bases sitting between them. Germline V lookup: CDR1 DFQATT, CDR2 SNEGSKA (reference sequence). CDR3 length: 14 residues. CDR3 region: CSVMRTASNQPQHF. The CDR3, as DNA: TGCAGTGTCATGCGGACAGCTAGCAATCAGCCCCAGCATTTT.

This clonotype was seen a few times. CDR3 bases: TGTGCCAGCCTCCAGGGGAACTATGGCTACACCTTC. Translated, it gives CASLQGNYGYTF. The rearrangement joins TRBV28 to TRBJ1-2; tentative D call: TRBD1 (6 bases). This CDR3 comprises 12 residues. V lost 8 bases and J 2 bases, leaving 9 bases between the germline ends. CDR1 and CDR2 from the germline V gene are MDHEN and SYDVKM.